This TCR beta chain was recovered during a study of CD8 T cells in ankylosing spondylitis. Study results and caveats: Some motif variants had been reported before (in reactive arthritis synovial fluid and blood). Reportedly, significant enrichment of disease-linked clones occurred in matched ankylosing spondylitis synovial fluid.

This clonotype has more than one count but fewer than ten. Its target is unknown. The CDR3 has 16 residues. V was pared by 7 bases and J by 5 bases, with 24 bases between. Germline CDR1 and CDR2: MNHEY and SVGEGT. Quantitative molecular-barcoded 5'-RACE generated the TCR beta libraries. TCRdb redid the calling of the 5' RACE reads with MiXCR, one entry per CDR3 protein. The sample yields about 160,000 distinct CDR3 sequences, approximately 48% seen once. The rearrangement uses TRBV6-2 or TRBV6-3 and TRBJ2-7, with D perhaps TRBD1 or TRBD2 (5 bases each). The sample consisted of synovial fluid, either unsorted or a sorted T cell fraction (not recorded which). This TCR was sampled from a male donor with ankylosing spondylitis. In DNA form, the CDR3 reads TGTGCCAGCATCCCTCCGGGGCCCAGGAACAACAACGAGCAGTACTTC. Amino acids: CASIPPGPRNNNEQYF.